This T cell receptor (beta chain) was identified during a study of blood T cell repertoires in COVID-19. Study-level background: The United States, Italy and Spain were the sources of the acute and convalescent COVID-19 samples.

The CDR3 loop spans 13 amino acids. V lost 4 bases and J 2 bases, leaving 9 bases between the germline ends. CDR1 MNHEY and CDR2 SVGEGT come from the germline V gene. TCRdb's table, derived via immunoSEQ multiplex PCR, lists solely in-frame clones and lacks some. Among over 110,000 clones, almost 85% were seen once, and the ten largest hold 5.5%. The source of this sequence is a man between 40 and 49 years old with acute COVID-19. The sequenced sample was PBMCs or T cells enriched from blood (not recorded which). V and J are TRBV6-2 or TRBV6-3 and TRBJ2-7; D is perhaps TRBD1 (5 bases). The CDR3 sequence: CASSLAGTYEQYF. The CDR3 DNA follows: TGTGCCAGCAGTTTAGCAGGGACCTACGAGCAGTACTTC.